Listed below are T cell receptor beta chains from one sample, sequenced in a study of patients and donors after allogeneic stem cell transplantation. TCRdb used MiXCR to reprocess the RT-PCR reads, holding one entry per CDR3 protein. The data contain roughly 880,000 distinct CDR3 sequences, around 17% of them seen just once; the ten biggest clones take up 6%. Sequences were obtained from blood, either unsorted or a sorted T cell fraction (not recorded which). The receptors stem from a human donor who was either an allogeneic HSCT recipient or a stem cell or donor lymphocyte infusion donor (not recorded which). It is not recorded whose cells these are; they may come from a transplant donor. Both conserved end residues are part of each CDR3. A D gene is named only where the DNA matches it firmly. Some rows mark clone size as missing; the rest say once, few, many or name a class of expanded clone.

TRBV4-3	few	NA	TRBJ2-5	CASSQDSGAAQSF	TGCGCCAGCAGCCAAGATTCAGGGGCCGCTCAATCCTTC
TRBV6-5	NA	NA	TRBJ2-7	CASSYRWQGTYEQYF	TGTGCCAGCAGTTACCGTTGGCAGGGCACCTACGAGCAGTACTTC
TRBV15	NA	TRBD2	TRBJ2-2	CATSTPRLAGETGELFF	TGTGCCACCAGCACCCCTAGACTAGCGGGAGAGACCGGGGAGCTGTTTTTT
TRBV5-1	NA	NA	TRBJ2-5	CASSLEATSPQETQYF	TGCGCCAGCAGCTTGGAAGCGACATCCCCCCAAGAGACCCAGTACTTC
TRBV27	NA	NA	TRBJ1-5	CASSRRGRGQPQHF	TGTGCCAGCAGTCGTAGGGGGAGGGGTCAGCCCCAGCATTTT
TRBV7-3	few	TRBD1	TRBJ2-7	CASSIGTGNEQYF	TGTGCCAGCAGCATTGGGACAGGGAACGAGCAGTACTTC
TRBV5-5	NA	NA	TRBJ2-3	CASSLGLQGGADTQYF	TGTGCCAGCAGCTTGGGGTTACAGGGAGGCGCAGATACGCAGTATTTT
TRBV30	few	TRBD1	TRBJ1-3	CAWGQGSNTIYF	TGTGCCTGGGGACAGGGATCAAACACCATATATTTT
TRBV6-5	NA	NA	TRBJ1-2	CASSYRDTNYGYTF	TGTGCCAGCAGTTACCGGGACACGAATTATGGCTACACCTTC
TRBV4-2	few	NA	TRBJ2-7	CASSQASPGRPYEQYF	TGTGCCAGCAGCCAAGCAAGTCCGGGACGGCCCTACGAGCAGTACTTC
TRBV20-1	few	NA	TRBJ1-5	CSARGGYNNQPQHF	TGCAGTGCTAGAGGGGGGTACAACAATCAGCCCCAGCATTTT
TRBV10-3	few	NA	TRBJ2-7	CAMWSGQGFYEQYF	TGTGCCATGTGGTCAGGTCAGGGGTTCTACGAGCAGTACTTC
TRBV6-1	few	NA	TRBJ1-1	CASSEIEGRRFSEAFF	TGTGCCAGCAGTGAAATCGAGGGAAGGAGGTTTTCCGAAGCTTTCTTT
TRBV6-2/TRBV6-3	few	TRBD1	TRBJ2-1	CASSYSIMGQEPQFF	TGTGCCAGCAGTTACTCTATAATGGGACAGGAGCCGCAGTTCTTC
TRBV2	once	NA	TRBJ2-1	CASRPLGSRYEQFF	TGTGCCAGCAGGCCGCTCGGGAGCAGGTATGAGCAGTTCTTC